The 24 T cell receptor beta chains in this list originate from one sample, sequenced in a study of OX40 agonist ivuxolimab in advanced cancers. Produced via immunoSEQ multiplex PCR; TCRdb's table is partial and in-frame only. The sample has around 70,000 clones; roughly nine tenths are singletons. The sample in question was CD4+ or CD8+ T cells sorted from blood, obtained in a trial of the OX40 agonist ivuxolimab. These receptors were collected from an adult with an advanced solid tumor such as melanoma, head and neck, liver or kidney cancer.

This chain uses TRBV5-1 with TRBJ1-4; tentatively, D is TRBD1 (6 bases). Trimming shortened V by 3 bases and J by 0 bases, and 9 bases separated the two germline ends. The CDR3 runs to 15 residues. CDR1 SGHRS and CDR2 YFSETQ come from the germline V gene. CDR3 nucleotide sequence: TGCGCCAGCAGCTCGACAGGAGCAACTAATGAAAAACTGTTTTTT. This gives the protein CASSSTGATNEKLFF.

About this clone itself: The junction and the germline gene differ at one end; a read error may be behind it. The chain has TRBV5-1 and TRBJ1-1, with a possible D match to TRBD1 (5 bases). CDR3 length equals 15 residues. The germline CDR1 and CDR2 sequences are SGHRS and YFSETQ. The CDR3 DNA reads TGCGCCAGCAGTTTGGTGCCGGACAAGTACACTGAAGCTTTCTTT. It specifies CASSLVPDKYTEAFF.

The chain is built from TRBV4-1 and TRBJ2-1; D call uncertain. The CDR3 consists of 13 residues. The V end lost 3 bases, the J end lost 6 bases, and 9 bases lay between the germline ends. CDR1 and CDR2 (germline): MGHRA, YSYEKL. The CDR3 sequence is CASSHGRANEQFF. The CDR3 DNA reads TGCGCCAGCAGCCATGGCCGGGCCAATGAGCAGTTCTTC.

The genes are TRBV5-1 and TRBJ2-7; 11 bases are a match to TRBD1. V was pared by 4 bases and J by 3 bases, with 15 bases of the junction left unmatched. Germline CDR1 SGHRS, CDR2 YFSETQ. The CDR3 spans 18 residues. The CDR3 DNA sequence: TGCGCCAGCAGCCCCGTCCCGGGACAGGGGGGAAAGGGCTACGAGCAGTACTTC. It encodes CASSPVPGQGGKGYEQYF.

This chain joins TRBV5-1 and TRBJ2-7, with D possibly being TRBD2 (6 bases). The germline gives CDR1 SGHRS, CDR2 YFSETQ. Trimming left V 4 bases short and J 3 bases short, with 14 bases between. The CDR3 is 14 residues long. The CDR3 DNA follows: TGCGCCAGCAGCGGAGGGAGAGGTGTCTACGAGCAGTACTTC. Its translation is CASSGGRGVYEQYF.

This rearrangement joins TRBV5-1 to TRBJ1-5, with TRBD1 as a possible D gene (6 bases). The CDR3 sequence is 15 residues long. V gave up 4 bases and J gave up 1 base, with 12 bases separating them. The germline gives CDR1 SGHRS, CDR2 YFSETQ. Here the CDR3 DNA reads TGCGCCAGCAGCCCTGGAGGGGGAAGCAATCAGCCCCAGCATTTT. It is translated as CASSPGGGSNQPQHF.

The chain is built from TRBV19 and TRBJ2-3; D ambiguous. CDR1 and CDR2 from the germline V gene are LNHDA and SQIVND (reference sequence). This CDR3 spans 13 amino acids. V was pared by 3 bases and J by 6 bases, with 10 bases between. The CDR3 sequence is CASSIKLEDTQYF. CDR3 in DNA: TGTGCCAGTAGTATTAAGTTGGAGGATACGCAGTATTTT.

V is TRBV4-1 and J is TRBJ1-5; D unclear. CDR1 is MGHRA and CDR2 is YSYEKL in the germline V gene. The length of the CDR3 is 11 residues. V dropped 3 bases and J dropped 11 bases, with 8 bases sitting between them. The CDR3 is CASSQVETQHF. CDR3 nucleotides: TGCGCCAGCAGCCAGGTGGAGACCCAGCATTTT.

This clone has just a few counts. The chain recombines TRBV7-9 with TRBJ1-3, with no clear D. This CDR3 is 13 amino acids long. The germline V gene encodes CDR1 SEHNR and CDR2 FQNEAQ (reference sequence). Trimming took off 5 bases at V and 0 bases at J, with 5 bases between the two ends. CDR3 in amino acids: CASSPDSGNTIYF. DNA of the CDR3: TGTGCCAGCAGCCCCGACTCTGGAAACACCATATATTTT.

CDR3 nucleotide sequence: TGCGCCAGCAGCTTCGGGACATTTGGGACTGAAGCTTTCTTT. This encodes CASSFGTFGTEAFF. The chain is built from TRBV5-1 and TRBJ1-1; tentatively, D is TRBD1 (6 bases). V dropped 2 bases and J dropped 5 bases, with 13 bases sitting between them. CDR1 is SGHRS and CDR2 is YFSETQ in the germline V gene. This CDR3 is 14 amino acids long.

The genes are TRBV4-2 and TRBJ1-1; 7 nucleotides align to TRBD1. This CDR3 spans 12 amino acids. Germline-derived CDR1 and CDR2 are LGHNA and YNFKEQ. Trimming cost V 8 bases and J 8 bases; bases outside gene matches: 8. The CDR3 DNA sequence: TGTGCCAGCGGATACAGGGGAGTGGAAGCTTTCTTT. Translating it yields CASGYRGVEAFF.

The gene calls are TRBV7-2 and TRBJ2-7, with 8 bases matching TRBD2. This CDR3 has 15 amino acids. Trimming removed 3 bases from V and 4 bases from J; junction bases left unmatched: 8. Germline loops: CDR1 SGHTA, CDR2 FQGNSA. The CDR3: CASSLLAGLPYEQYF. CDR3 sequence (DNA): TGTGCCAGCAGCTTGCTAGCGGGCTTACCATACGAGCAGTACTTC.

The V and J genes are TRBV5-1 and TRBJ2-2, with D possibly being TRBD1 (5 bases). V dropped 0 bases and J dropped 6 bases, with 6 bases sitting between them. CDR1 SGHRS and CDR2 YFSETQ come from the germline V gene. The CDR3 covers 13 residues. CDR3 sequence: CASSLVGAGELFF. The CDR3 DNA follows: TGCGCCAGCAGCTTGGTAGGGGCCGGGGAGCTGTTTTTT.

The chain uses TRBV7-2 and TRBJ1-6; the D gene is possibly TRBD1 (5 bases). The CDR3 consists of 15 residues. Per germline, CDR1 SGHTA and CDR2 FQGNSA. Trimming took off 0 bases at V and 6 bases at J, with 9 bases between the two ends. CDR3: CASSLAGPLNSPLHF. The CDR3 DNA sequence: TGTGCCAGCAGCTTAGCGGGGCCTCTTAATTCACCCCTCCACTTT.

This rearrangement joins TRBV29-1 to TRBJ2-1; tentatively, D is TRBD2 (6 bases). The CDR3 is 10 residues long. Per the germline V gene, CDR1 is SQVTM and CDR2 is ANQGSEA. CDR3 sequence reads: CSGGINEQFF. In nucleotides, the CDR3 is TGCTCTGGGGGGATAAATGAGCAGTTCTTC.

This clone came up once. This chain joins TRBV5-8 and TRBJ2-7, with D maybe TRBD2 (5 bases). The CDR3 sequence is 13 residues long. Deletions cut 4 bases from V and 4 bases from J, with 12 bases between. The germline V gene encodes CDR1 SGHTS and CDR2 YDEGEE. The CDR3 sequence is CASSTTTNYEQYF. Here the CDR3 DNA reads TGTGCCAGCAGCACGACTACCAATTACGAGCAGTACTTC.

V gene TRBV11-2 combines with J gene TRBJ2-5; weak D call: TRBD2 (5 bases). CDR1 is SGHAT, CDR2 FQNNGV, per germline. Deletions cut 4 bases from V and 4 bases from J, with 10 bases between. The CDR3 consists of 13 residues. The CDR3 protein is CASSSGLRETQYF. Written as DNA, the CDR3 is TGTGCCAGCAGCTCAGGACTGCGAGAGACCCAGTACTTC.

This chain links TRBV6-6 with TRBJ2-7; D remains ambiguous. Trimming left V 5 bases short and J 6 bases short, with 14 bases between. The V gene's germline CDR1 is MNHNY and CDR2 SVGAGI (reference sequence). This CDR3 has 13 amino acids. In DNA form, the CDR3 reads TGTGCCAGCAGTCAGACTCGAGATCTCGAGCAGTACTTC. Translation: CASSQTRDLEQYF.

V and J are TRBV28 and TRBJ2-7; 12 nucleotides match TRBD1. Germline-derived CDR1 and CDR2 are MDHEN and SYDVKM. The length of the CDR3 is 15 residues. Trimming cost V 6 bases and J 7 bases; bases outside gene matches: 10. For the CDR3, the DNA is TGTGCCAGCAGCCCACCGGGACAGGGGGCTTGGGAGCAGTACTTC. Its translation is CASSPPGQGAWEQYF.

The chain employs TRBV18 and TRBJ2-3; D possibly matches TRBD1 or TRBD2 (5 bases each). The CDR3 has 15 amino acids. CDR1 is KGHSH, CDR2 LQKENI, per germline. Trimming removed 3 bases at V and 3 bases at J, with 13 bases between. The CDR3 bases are TGTGCCAGCTCACCTTCGAGGGACGGTACAGATACGCAGTATTTT. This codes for CASSPSRDGTDTQYF.

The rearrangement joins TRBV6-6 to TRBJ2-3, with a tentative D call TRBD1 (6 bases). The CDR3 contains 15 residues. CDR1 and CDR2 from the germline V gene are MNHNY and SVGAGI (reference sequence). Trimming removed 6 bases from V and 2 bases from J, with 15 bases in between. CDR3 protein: CASSNQGQPTDTQYF. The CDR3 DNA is TGTGCCAGCAGCAACCAAGGACAGCCCACAGATACGCAGTATTTT.

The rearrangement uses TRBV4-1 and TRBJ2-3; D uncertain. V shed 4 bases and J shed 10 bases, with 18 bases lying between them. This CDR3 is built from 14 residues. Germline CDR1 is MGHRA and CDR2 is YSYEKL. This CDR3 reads CASSRGGSQVPQYF. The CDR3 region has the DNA TGCGCCAGCAGCCGGGGTGGGTCCCAGGTGCCGCAGTATTTT.

The CDR3 reads CASSLSGQDTYGYTF. The DNA of the CDR3 is TGTGCCAGTAGTCTCTCCGGACAGGACACCTATGGCTACACCTTC. The genes are TRBV19 and TRBJ1-2; 7 bases map to TRBD1. The junction had 10 bases not matched to a gene; V was cut back by 5 bases and J by 4 bases. The CDR3 sequence is 15 residues long. Germline CDR1 reads LNHDA; CDR2 reads SQIVND (reference sequence).

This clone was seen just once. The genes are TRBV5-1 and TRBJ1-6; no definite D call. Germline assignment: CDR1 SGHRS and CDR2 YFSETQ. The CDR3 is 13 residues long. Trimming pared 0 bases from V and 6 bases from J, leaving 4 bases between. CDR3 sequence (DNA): TGCGCCAGCAGCTTGGACCCTAATTCACCCCTCCACTTT. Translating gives CASSLDPNSPLHF.